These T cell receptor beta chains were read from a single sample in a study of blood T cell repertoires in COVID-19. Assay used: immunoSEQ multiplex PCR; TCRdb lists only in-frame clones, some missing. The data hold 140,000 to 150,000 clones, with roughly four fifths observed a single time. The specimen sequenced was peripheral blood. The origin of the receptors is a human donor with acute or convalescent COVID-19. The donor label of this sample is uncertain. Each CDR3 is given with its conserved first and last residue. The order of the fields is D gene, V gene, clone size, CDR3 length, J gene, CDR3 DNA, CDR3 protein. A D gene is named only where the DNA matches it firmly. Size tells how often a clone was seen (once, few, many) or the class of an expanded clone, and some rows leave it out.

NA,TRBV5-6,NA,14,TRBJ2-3,TGTGCCAGCAGCTCCTTAGCCGGCACAGATACGCAGTATTTT,CASSSLAGTDTQYF
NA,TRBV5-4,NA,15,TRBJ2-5,TGTGCCAGCAGCCCCACGGGGGGCCCGCAAGAGACCCAGTACTTC,CASSPTGGPQETQYF
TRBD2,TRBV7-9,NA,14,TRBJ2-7,TGTGCCAGCAGCCAAAGCGGGGGGGTCTACGAGCAGTACTTC,CASSQSGGVYEQYF
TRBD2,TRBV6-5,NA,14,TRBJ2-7,TGTGCCAGCAGGGCGAGCGGGGGGGCGTACGAGCAGTACTTC,CASRASGGAYEQYF
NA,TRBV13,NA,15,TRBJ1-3,TGTGCCAGCAGCAGACCTAATAGCGGGGGAAACACCATATATTTT,CASSRPNSGGNTIYF
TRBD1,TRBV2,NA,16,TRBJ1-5,TGTGCCAGCAGTGGGGGACAGGGCAGTTCGAATCAGCCCCAGCATTTT,CASSGGQGSSNQPQHF
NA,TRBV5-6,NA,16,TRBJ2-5,TGTGCCAGCAGCTTGGGGGCGGGACTTACCCAAGAGACCCAGTACTTC,CASSLGAGLTQETQYF
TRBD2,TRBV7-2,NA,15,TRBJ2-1,TGTGCCAGCAGCTTAGTGCGGGGGGAATACAATGAGCAGTTCTTC,CASSLVRGEYNEQFF
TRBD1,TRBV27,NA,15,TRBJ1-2,TGTGCCAGCAGTCTCCGGACAGGGACGAACTATGGCTACACCTTC,CASSLRTGTNYGYTF
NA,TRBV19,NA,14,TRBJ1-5,TGTGCCAGTAGCATCGACAGGAACAATCAGCCCCAGCATTTT,CASSIDRNNQPQHF
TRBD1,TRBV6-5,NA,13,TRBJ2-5,TGTGCCAGCAGACCTAGGGGGCGAGAGACCCAGTACTTC,CASRPRGRETQYF
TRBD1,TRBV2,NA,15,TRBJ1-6,TGTGCCAGCAGGGAGAGACAGGGGACTAATTCACCCCTCCACTTT,CASRERQGTNSPLHF
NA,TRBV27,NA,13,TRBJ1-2,TGTGCCAGCAGTTTAGCAGGGACATCCGGCTACACCTTC,CASSLAGTSGYTF
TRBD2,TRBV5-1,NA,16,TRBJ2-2,TGCGCCAGCAGCCTCATCAGCGGGGGAGCTACCGGGGAGCTGTTTTTT,CASSLISGGATGELFF
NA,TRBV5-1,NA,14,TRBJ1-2,TGCGCCAGCAGCCCGGGAGGAGGCCCCTATGGCTACACCTTC,CASSPGGGPYGYTF
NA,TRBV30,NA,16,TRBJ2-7,TGTGCCTGGAGTACGCTGACCGCTTTGGGAGCCCGCGAGCAGTACTTC,CAWSTLTALGAREQYF
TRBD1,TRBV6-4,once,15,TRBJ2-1,TGTGCCAGCAGCGGCGGGACAGGGTCCTACAATGAGCAGTTCTTC,CASSGGTGSYNEQFF
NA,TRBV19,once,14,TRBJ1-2,TGTGCCAGTAGTATGGACAGAGGTTACTATGGCTACACCTTC,CASSMDRGYYGYTF
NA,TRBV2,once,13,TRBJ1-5,TGTGCCAGCAGCAGAGACAGTCGGGAGCCCCAGCATTTT,CASSRDSREPQHF
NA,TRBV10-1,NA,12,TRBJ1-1,TGCGCCAGCAGTGAGAACAGGCTCGAAGCTTTCTTT,CASSENRLEAFF
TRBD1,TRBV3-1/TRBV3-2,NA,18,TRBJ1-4,TGTGCCAGCAGCCAAATGACAGGGGTCCCGGCAACTAATGAAAAACTGTTTTTT,CASSQMTGVPATNEKLFF
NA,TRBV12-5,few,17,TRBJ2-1,TGTGCTAGTGGTTCTCCCTCGGGCGGGGCCTCCTACAATGAGCAGTTCTTC,CASGSPSGGASYNEQFF
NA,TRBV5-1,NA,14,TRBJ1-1,TGCGCCAGCAGCGTCCGGGGTAGCGACACTGAAGCTTTCTTT,CASSVRGSDTEAFF
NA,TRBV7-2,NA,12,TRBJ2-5,TGTGCCAGCAGCTTATACTTAGAGACCCAGTACTTC,CASSLYLETQYF
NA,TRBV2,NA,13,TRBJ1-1,TGTGCCAGCAGTGAAGAGAGATGGACTGAAGCTTTCTTT,CASSEERWTEAFF
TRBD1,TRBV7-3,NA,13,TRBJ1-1,TGTGCCAGCAGCTCAGGGGGATTCACTGAAGCTTTCTTT,CASSSGGFTEAFF
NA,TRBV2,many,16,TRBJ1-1,TGTGCCAGCGCCGGGCAGGGGTACCTAATGAACACTGAAGCTTTCTTT,CASAGQGYLMNTEAFF
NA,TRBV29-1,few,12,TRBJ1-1,TGCAGCGGGGGGGGTGCGGGCACTGAAGCTTTCTTT,CSGGGAGTEAFF